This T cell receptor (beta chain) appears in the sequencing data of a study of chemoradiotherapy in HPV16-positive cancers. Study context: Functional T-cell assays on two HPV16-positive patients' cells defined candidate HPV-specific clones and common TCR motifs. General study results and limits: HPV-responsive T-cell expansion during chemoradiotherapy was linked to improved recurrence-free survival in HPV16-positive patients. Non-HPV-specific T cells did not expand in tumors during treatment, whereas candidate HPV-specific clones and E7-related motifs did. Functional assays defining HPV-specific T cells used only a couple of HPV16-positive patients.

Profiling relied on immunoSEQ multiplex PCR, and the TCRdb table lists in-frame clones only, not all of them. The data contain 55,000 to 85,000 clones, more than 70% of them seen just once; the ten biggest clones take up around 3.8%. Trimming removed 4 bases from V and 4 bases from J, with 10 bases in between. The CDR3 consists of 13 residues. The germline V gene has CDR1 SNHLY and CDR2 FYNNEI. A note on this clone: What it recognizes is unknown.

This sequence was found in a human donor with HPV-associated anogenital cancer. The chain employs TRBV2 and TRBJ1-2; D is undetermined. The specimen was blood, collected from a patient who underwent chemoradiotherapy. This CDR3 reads CASSARQGYGYTF. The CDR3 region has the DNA TGTGCCAGCAGTGCCCGGCAAGGCTATGGCTACACCTTC.